The 8 T cell receptor beta chains below were found in one sample sequenced in a study of neurological immune-mediated disorders. TCRdb reprocessed the 5' RACE reads via MiXCR and lists one record per CDR3 protein. The sample has about 74,000 distinct CDR3 sequences, 4% to 6% seen once. Sample: PBMCs. These receptors came from a young man with multiple sclerosis.

This clonotype showed up many times. This CDR3 reads CASSFTGGRGYTF. The CDR3 nucleotides are TGTGCCAGCAGCTTCACAGGGGGCCGGGGCTACACCTTC. The V gene is TRBV28, the J gene TRBJ1-2; 9 positions match TRBD1. In germline, CDR1 is MDHEN, CDR2 SYDVKM. V lost 6 bases to trimming and J lost 8 bases; unmatched junction nucleotides: 7. The CDR3 extends over 13 amino acids.

Concerning this clonotype itself: A much larger clone sits a single nucleotide away, making a read error possible. V gene TRBV29-1 combines with J gene TRBJ2-7; no firm D call. The CDR3 covers 12 residues. V was trimmed by 8 bases and J by 1 base, leaving 12 bases between them. CDR1 is SQVTM, CDR2 ANQGSEA, per germline. The CDR3 loop is CSIKGKSYEQYF. The CDR3 region has the DNA TGCAGCATCAAAGGAAAGTCCTACGAGCAGTACTTC.

The sample holds many counts of this clonotype. The chain employs TRBV20-1 and TRBJ2-1, with 13 positions matching TRBD2. Per germline, CDR1 DFQATT and CDR2 SNEGSKA (reference sequence). The V and J ends lost 5 bases and 8 bases, in that order; junction bases with no gene match: 6. The CDR3 has 14 residues. The CDR3 is CSAGRLAGGDEQFF. The CDR3 DNA reads TGCAGTGCTGGCCGACTAGCGGGGGGCGATGAGCAGTTCTTC.

This clonotype was found many times. V usage is TRBV28 and J usage is TRBJ2-7; the D is unclear. The CDR3 covers 12 residues. Germline V lookup: CDR1 MDHEN, CDR2 SYDVKM. The germline V and J ends were trimmed by 6 bases and 2 bases, with 8 bases remaining between them. The CDR3 region has the DNA TGTGCCAGCAGCTTTCTAGCCTACGAGCAGTACTTC. Amino acids: CASSFLAYEQYF.

This clonotype has a handful of counts. V gene TRBV28 combines with J gene TRBJ2-6; 16 nucleotides align to TRBD2. There are 19 residues in the CDR3. The V segment lost 6 bases and the J segment 1 base; nucleotides outside the gene matches: 6. The germline gives CDR1 MDHEN, CDR2 SYDVKM. CDR3 amino acids: CASSRGLAGGLSGANVLTF. The CDR3 DNA sequence: TGTGCCAGCAGCCGGGGACTAGCGGGAGGGCTTTCTGGGGCCAACGTCCTGACTTTC.

This clonotype was seen ten or more times. The chain is built from TRBV5-1 and TRBJ1-1; unclear D gene. The V and J ends lost 0 bases and 1 base respectively, with 10 bases between them. The CDR3 has 15 residues. Germline CDR1 SGHRS, CDR2 YFSETQ. The CDR3 coding sequence is TGCGCCAGCAGCTTGGATAATCGCAGGAACACTGAAGCTTTCTTT. Its protein product is CASSLDNRRNTEAFF.

This clonotype was observed at least ten times. The chain couples TRBV28 to TRBJ2-7; D is undetermined. The ends were cut back, 5 bases at V and 2 bases at J, with 19 bases in the middle. Per the germline V gene, CDR1 is MDHEN and CDR2 is SYDVKM. The CDR3 covers 16 residues. The CDR3 region is CASSTSGRLITYEQYF. In DNA form, the CDR3 reads TGTGCCAGCAGTACCTCTGGACGGCTCATAACCTACGAGCAGTACTTC.

This clonotype was recorded many times. The gene calls are TRBV29-1 and TRBJ2-7; no reliable D call. The CDR3 contains 13 residues. V lost 1 base, J lost 3 bases, and 10 bases lay in between. The germline V gene has CDR1 SQVTM and CDR2 ANQGSEA. The CDR3 region has the DNA TGCAGCGTTGAAGTGGGCCTGAACTACGAGCAGTACTTC. Protein sequence: CSVEVGLNYEQYF.